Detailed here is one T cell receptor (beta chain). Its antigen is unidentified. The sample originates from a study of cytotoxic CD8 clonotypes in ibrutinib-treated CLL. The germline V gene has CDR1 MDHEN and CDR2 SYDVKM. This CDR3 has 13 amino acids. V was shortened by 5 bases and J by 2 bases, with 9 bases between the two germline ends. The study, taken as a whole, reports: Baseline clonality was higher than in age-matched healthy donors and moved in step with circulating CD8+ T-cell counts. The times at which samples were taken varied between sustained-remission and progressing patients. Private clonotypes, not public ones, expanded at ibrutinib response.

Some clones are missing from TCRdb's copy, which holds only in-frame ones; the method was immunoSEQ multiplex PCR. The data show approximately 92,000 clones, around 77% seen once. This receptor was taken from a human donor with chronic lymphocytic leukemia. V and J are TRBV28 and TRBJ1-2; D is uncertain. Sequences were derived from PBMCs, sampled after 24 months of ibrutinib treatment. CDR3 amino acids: CASSNLKNYGYTF. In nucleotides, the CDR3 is TGTGCCAGCAGTAACCTCAAAAACTATGGCTACACCTTC.